Presented here are 4 T cell receptor beta chains from one specimen sequenced in a study of T cell responses to AZD1222 COVID-19 vaccine. TCRdb's copy holds only in-frame clones and misses some; the assay was immunoSEQ multiplex PCR. The sample has 120,000 to 150,000 clones, about 89% seen once. This specimen consisted of peripheral blood, obtained on day 0 of MenACWY control vaccination. These receptors all stem from an adult in good health.

About this clone: The identical CDR3 is also encoded by other nucleotide sequences in the sample. V and J are TRBV20-1 and TRBJ1-1; D is unresolved. Trimming shortened V by 0 bases and J by 3 bases, and 2 bases separated the two germline ends. Germline V gives CDR1 DFQATT, CDR2 SNEGSKA (reference sequence). This CDR3 is built from 11 residues. The CDR3 DNA reads TGCAGTGCTAGAGAGGACACTGAAGCTTTCTTT. Encoded protein: CSAREDTEAFF.

This chain joins TRBV10-3 and TRBJ1-1; D is unclear. The CDR3 is 13 amino acids. Germline CDR1 ENHRY, CDR2 SYGVKD. V lost 2 bases and J lost 1, with 5 bases in between. The CDR3 sequence is CAISETQNTEAFF. The CDR3 region has the DNA TGTGCCATCAGTGAGACCCAGAACACTGAAGCTTTCTTT.

The V call is TRBV9, the J call TRBJ2-7; 8 bases map to TRBD1. Trimming at V came to 4 bases and at J to 2 bases, leaving 8 bases not matched to a gene. This CDR3 contains 15 residues. Per germline, CDR1 SGDLS and CDR2 YYNGEE. This CDR3 reads CASSLTGEVTYEQYF. CDR3 in DNA: TGTGCCAGCAGCTTGACAGGGGAAGTAACCTACGAGCAGTACTTC. Based on the CDR3 plus reference TRBV9 and TRBJ2-7, the full variable domain is DSGVTQTPKHLITATGQRVTLRCSPRSGDLSVYWYQQSLDQGLQFLIQYYNGEERAKGNILERFSAQQFPDLHSELNLSSLELGDSALYFCASSLTGEVTYEQYFGPGTRLTVT.

V and J are TRBV5-6 and TRBJ1-5, with TRBD1 identical over 7 bases. The CDR3 runs 14 residues. Per germline, CDR1 SGHDT and CDR2 YYEEEE. V shed 5 bases, J shed 3 bases, and the junction held 5 bases outside the gene matches. CDR3 bases: TGTGCCAGCAGTCCGGGACAGATCAATCAGCCCCAGCATTTT. It codes for CASSPGQINQPQHF.